This T cell receptor (beta chain) was profiled in a study of blood T cell repertoires in COVID-19. Study-wide context: COVID-19 samples collected from the United States, Italy and Spain covered acute and convalescent phases. In each case, the material was cDNA or gDNA derived from T cells, B-cell-depleted T cells, or PBMCs.

Sequencing was performed with immunoSEQ multiplex PCR; in TCRdb, only in-frame clones are kept and a portion is missing. The table has tens of thousands of clones, around four fifths seen once. V lost 4 bases and J 0 bases, leaving 12 bases between the germline ends. The CDR3 spans 15 residues. Germline CDR1 is KGHSH and CDR2 is LQKENI. This clonotype originated in a man between 45 and 60 years old with active COVID-19. Sequences were obtained from peripheral blood. V gene TRBV18 combines with J gene TRBJ1-1; the D gene is possibly TRBD1 (5 bases). The CDR3 loop is CASSRLGGMNTEAFF. The CDR3 nucleotides read TGTGCCAGCTCACGCCTCGGGGGAATGAACACTGAAGCTTTCTTT.